What follows are 7 T cell receptor beta chains derived from one specimen sequenced in a study of human T cells and chemical hapten exposure (dated by TCRdb to the early 2020s). Per the publication, the time point label means: patch test 1, 2 weeks after DPC sensitization. The sample's treatment or condition label is to be understood as: therapeutic diphenylcyclopropenone sensitization with weekly scalp DPC. The library relied on RACE. The sequencer listed for this sample is NextSeq 500. TCRdb's own reprocessing of the public reads used fastp at Q25 and MiXCR and kept productive beta chains. Identical CDR3 protein sequences are pooled into one entry, listed with their most common genes and DNA. In this sample the table shows about 120,000 distinct CDR3 sequences, about 12% of which occur a single time. The ten largest account for about 1.4% of the sample. Specimen: whole blood, collected in connection with sensitization to the hapten diphenylcyclopropenone (DPC). The receptors were sampled from a woman aged 50 to 60 with alopecia areata. Some clones in this sample may be carry-over from other donors' samples.

This rearrangement joins TRBV20-1 to TRBJ2-5, with 8 bases lining up with TRBD2. Germline CDR1 is DFQATT and CDR2 is SNEGSKA (reference sequence). This CDR3 has 15 amino acids. Trimming removed 1 base from V and 0 bases from J; junction bases left unmatched: 4. In DNA form, the CDR3 reads TGCAGTGCTAGAGGGCAGCGGGGGTACCAAGAGACCCAGTACTTC. Translating it yields CSARGQRGYQETQYF.

The J gene is TRBJ2-3, the V gene TRBV20-1; no clear D gene. V lost 5 bases and J lost 0, with 12 bases in between. Germline assignment: CDR1 DFQATT and CDR2 SNEGSKA (reference sequence). The CDR3 covers 14 residues. CDR3 protein: CSAPPPSSTDTQYF. The CDR3 DNA reads as TGCAGTGCTCCCCCCCCTTCTAGCACAGATACGCAGTATTTT.

This clonotype was seen repeatedly, ten times or more. The chain carries TRBV10-3 and TRBJ2-7; D is ambiguous. Germline CDR1 ENHRY, CDR2 SYGVKD. Trimming pared 5 bases from V and 3 bases from J, leaving 11 bases between. The CDR3 contains 13 residues. In DNA, the CDR3 is TGTGCCATCAGTAGCTTAGCATTCTACGAGCAGTACTTC. Amino acids: CAISSLAFYEQYF.

V is TRBV20-1 and J is TRBJ2-2; 8 bases agree with TRBD2. The CDR3 is 15 amino acids. The V segment lost 6 bases and the J segment 4 bases; nucleotides outside the gene matches: 10. Germline CDR1 is DFQATT and CDR2 is SNEGSKA (reference sequence). The chain's CDR3 is CSAAPLAGGTGELFF. The DNA of the CDR3 is TGCAGTGCCGCCCCTTTGGCGGGAGGCACCGGGGAGCTGTTTTTT.

This clonotype showed up just a few times. The chain employs TRBV4-1 and TRBJ1-1, with TRBD1 as a possible D gene (5 bases). Trimming pared 0 bases from V and 1 base from J, leaving 15 bases between. The CDR3 runs 17 residues. Germline assignment: CDR1 MGHRA and CDR2 YSYEKL. Written as DNA, the CDR3 is TGCGCCAGCAGCCAAGATCACGGGGCGCGGGGGAACACTGAAGCTTTCTTT. Translation gives CASSQDHGARGNTEAFF.

The V and J genes are TRBV5-4 and TRBJ2-3; TRBD2 matches 9 bases. This CDR3 has 16 residues. V was pared by 4 bases and J by 0 bases, with 6 bases of the junction left unmatched. Germline V gene sequence: CDR1 SGHNT, CDR2 YYREEE (reference sequence). In DNA, the CDR3 is TGTGCCAGCAGCGAGACTAGCGGCTCTAGCACAGATACGCAGTATTTT. Amino acids: CASSETSGSSTDTQYF. The full variable domain, rest sourced from reference TRBV5-4 and TRBJ2-3, is ETGVTQSPTHLIKTRGQQVTLRCSSQSGHNTVSWYQQALGQGPQFIFQYYREEENGRGNFPPRFSGLQFPNYSSELNVNALELDDSALYLCASSETSGSSTDTQYFGPGTRLTVL.

This clonotype came up a few times. V gene TRBV29-1 combines with J gene TRBJ1-2; no firm D call. CDR1 and CDR2 from the germline V gene are SQVTM and ANQGSEA. The CDR3 runs to 11 residues. With 3 bases removed from V and 8 bases from J, the gap between germline ends came to 10 bases. CDR3 sequence: CSVDGIGGYTF. In DNA, the CDR3 is TGCAGCGTTGACGGCATCGGGGGCTACACCTTC.